Following are 17 T cell receptor beta chains from one sample sequenced in a study of PD-L1 blockade in urothelial cancer. TCRdb keeps only in-frame clones here, not all; method: immunoSEQ multiplex PCR. The sample consists of 75,000 to 95,000 clones, around 81% of them appearing once. The time point denotes: pretreatment peripheral blood. Material: PBMCs, obtained around atezolizumab (anti-PD-L1) treatment. All receptors come from a man aged 35-49 years with urothelial cancer.

This clone was recorded only once. The chain employs TRBV28 and TRBJ1-1, with D perhaps TRBD1 (5 bases). Germline lookup yields CDR1 MDHEN and CDR2 SYDVKM. V lost 6 bases and J lost 1, with 15 bases in between. This CDR3 comprises 15 residues. DNA of the CDR3: TGTGCCAGCAGGGGGAGGGGATTCGAGAACACTGAAGCTTTCTTT. Its protein is CASRGRGFENTEAFF.

The chain combines TRBV18 with TRBJ2-7; possibly TRBD1 for D (5 bases). V was pared by 3 bases and J by 5 bases, with 14 bases between. In germline, CDR1 is KGHSH, CDR2 LQKENI. This CDR3 region has 14 residues. DNA of the CDR3: TGTGCCAGCTCACCGGGGCAGCAGTCCAACGAGCAGTACTTC. It yields the protein CASSPGQQSNEQYF. Full variable domain (rest looked up from reference TRBV18 and TRBJ2-7): NAGVMQNPRHLVRRRGQEARLRCSPMKGHSHVYWYRQLPEEGLKFMVYLQKENIIDESGMPKERFSAEFPKEGPSILRIQQVVRGDSAAYFCASSPGQQSNEQYFGPGTRLTVT.

V is TRBV4-3 and J is TRBJ2-1; 7 bases align to TRBD2. This CDR3 is 17 amino acids long. CDR1 is LGHNA, CDR2 YSLEER, per germline. The trim removed 0 bases at V and 9 bases at J, leaving 14 bases unmatched. DNA for the CDR3: TGCGCCAGCAGCCAAGAACGAGGACTAGGAGGAGTGGGTGAGCAGTTCTTC. It codes for CASSQERGLGGVGEQFF.

A single count supports this clone. The chain employs TRBV5-1 and TRBJ2-1, with D possibly TRBD2 on 5 matching bases. Trimming removed 0 bases at V and 8 bases at J, with 12 bases between. Germline CDR1 SGHRS, CDR2 YFSETQ. The CDR3 runs 14 residues. CDR3 in amino acids: CASSLVARTYEQFF. In DNA, the CDR3 is TGCGCCAGCAGCTTGGTAGCAAGGACTTATGAGCAGTTCTTC. Based on the CDR3 plus reference TRBV5-1 and TRBJ2-1, the full variable domain is KAGVTQTPRYLIKTRGQQVTLSCSPISGHRSVSWYQQTPGQGLQFLFEYFSETQRNKGNFPGRFSGRQFSNSRSEMNVSTLELGDSALYLCASSLVARTYEQFFGPGTRLTVL.

The chain recombines TRBV19 with TRBJ2-2; TRBD2 is a possible D gene (5 bases). There are 14 residues in the CDR3. V gave up 7 bases and J gave up 4 bases, with 13 bases separating them. Germline CDR1 reads LNHDA; CDR2 reads SQIVND (reference sequence). The CDR3 coding sequence is TGTGCCAGTACCTCGGACGGACTCACCGGGGAGCTGTTTTTT. Translated, it gives CASTSDGLTGELFF.

V and J are TRBV5-5 and TRBJ1-1; a possible D gene is TRBD1 (5 bases). Trimming took 0 bases from V and 4 from J, leaving 10 bases between them. The CDR3 sequence is 14 residues long. CDR1 and CDR2 from the germline V gene are SGHKS and YYEKEE (reference sequence). The DNA for the CDR3 is TGTGCCAGCAGCTTGGCAGGGAAGGGCACTGAAGCTTTCTTT. Its protein product is CASSLAGKGTEAFF.

The rearrangement links TRBV5-1 to TRBJ2-4, with TRBD1 matching over 10 bases. The CDR3 spans 14 residues. J lost 8 bases, V lost 0 bases, and 2 bases had no gene match. Germline lookup yields CDR1 SGHRS and CDR2 YFSETQ. CDR3 DNA sequence: TGCGCCAGCAGCTTGGGGGGGACAGGGGACATTCAGTACTTC. This encodes CASSLGGTGDIQYF. The complete variable domain, with remaining parts taken from reference TRBV5-1 and TRBJ2-4, reads KAGVTQTPRYLIKTRGQQVTLSCSPISGHRSVSWYQQTPGQGLQFLFEYFSETQRNKGNFPGRFSGRQFSNSRSEMNVSTLELGDSALYLCASSLGGTGDIQYFGAGTRLSVL.

This chain connects TRBV15 to TRBJ1-5, with 7 bases aligning to TRBD1. V trimming: 2 bases; J trimming: 3 bases; junction bases outside the gene matches: 4. Germline assignment: CDR1 LNHNV and CDR2 YYDKDF (reference sequence). The CDR3 covers 15 residues. The CDR3 DNA reads TGTGCCACCAGCAGAAACAGGGGTCCCAATCAGCCCCAGCATTTT. Amino acid sequence: CATSRNRGPNQPQHF. The full variable domain, in which reference TRBV15 and TRBJ1-5 provide the parts outside the CDR3, is DAMVIQNPRYQVTQFGKPVTLSCSQTLNHNVMYWYQQKSSQAPKLLFHYYDKDFNNEADTPDNFQSRRPNTSFCFLDIRSPGLGDTAMYLCATSRNRGPNQPQHFGDGTRLSIL.

The chain carries TRBV28 and TRBJ2-5; 10 nucleotides match TRBD2. Trimming took 3 bases from V and 4 from J; bases not matched to a gene: 5. Germline V CDR1 and CDR2: MDHEN, SYDVKM. This CDR3 has 15 residues. CDR3 nucleotide sequence: TGTGCCAGCAGTTTCTCTAGCGGGAGTCTAGAGACCCAGTACTTC. Protein: CASSFSSGSLETQYF.

The genes are TRBV6-6 and TRBJ1-1; D uncertain. V lost 4 bases, J lost 1 base, and 10 bases lay in between. CDR3 length equals 14 residues. Germline V gene data show CDR1 as MNHNY and CDR2 as SVGAGI (reference sequence). This CDR3 is CASSSLQRNTEAFF. Here the CDR3 DNA reads TGTGCCAGCAGTTCTCTCCAGCGGAACACTGAAGCTTTCTTT.

This clone was counted once. This chain connects TRBV5-4 to TRBJ1-1; D remains ambiguous. V was cut by 4 bases and J by 5 bases, with 9 bases left in between. This CDR3 comprises 12 residues. Germline V lookup: CDR1 SGHNT, CDR2 YYREEE (reference sequence). The CDR3 DNA sequence: TGTGCCAGCAGCCGGACGGGGACTGAAGCTTTCTTT. It encodes CASSRTGTEAFF.

The chain employs TRBV30 and TRBJ2-5; 10 nucleotides align to TRBD2. With V trimmed by 0 bases and J by 5 bases, 12 bases remained unmatched. The CDR3 runs 17 residues. CDR1 is GTSNPN, CDR2 SVGIG, per germline (reference sequence). The CDR3 DNA reads as TGTGCCTGGAGTGTACGGGTGGGGCTAGCGGGAGTTGAGACCCAGTACTTC. It yields the protein CAWSVRVGLAGVETQYF.

The V call is TRBV11-1, the J call TRBJ1-1; D is possibly TRBD1 (5 bases). Germline assignment: CDR1 SGHAT and CDR2 FQDESV (reference sequence). The CDR3 runs to 16 residues. V was pared by 1 base and J by 0 bases, with 12 bases between. The CDR3 DNA sequence: TGTGCCAGCAGCTTAGGGGGCACCCAGTTGAACACTGAAGCTTTCTTT. Translated: CASSLGGTQLNTEAFF. Together with reference TRBV11-1 and TRBJ1-1, the CDR3 gives the full variable domain: EAEVAQSPRYKITEKSQAVAFWCDPISGHATLYWYRQILGQGPELLVQFQDESVVDDSQLPKDRFSAERLKGVDSTLKIQPAELGDSAMYLCASSLGGTQLNTEAFFGQGTRLTVV.

The chain has TRBV10-1 and TRBJ2-2; 8 nucleotides align to TRBD1. This CDR3 region has 15 residues. Unmatched junction bases numbered 4, after V lost 3 bases and J lost 4 bases. The germline gives CDR1 WNHNN, CDR2 SYGVQD (reference sequence). In DNA, the CDR3 is TGCGCCAGCAGTGAACAGGGGGTAGGCACCGGGGAGCTGTTTTTT. It codes for CASSEQGVGTGELFF.

This chain uses TRBV28 with TRBJ1-2, with D possibly matching TRBD1 (6 bases). Trimming removed 6 bases from V and 2 bases from J, with 19 bases in between. The CDR3 runs 16 residues. Germline-derived CDR1 and CDR2 are MDHEN and SYDVKM. CDR3 amino acids: CASSPTGFGTNYGYTF. The DNA for the CDR3 is TGTGCCAGCAGCCCCACAGGATTCGGGACAAACTATGGCTACACCTTC.

The chain uses TRBV28 and TRBJ2-1; D not certain. The germline V and J ends were trimmed by 6 bases and 5 bases, with 14 bases remaining between them. Germline V gene lookup returns CDR1 MDHEN and CDR2 SYDVKM. There are 14 residues in the CDR3. The CDR3 spells CASRLRISNNEQFF. The CDR3 nucleotides read TGTGCCAGCAGATTGAGGATTTCCAACAATGAGCAGTTCTTC.

The gene calls are TRBV11-2 and TRBJ2-7, with 12 nucleotides matching TRBD2. The CDR3 has 14 amino acids. The germline V gene has CDR1 SGHAT and CDR2 FQNNGV. V dropped 7 bases and J dropped 5; count of bases not matched to a gene: 6. The CDR3 DNA is TGTGCCAGCACCAAGACTAGCGGGAGCCACGAGCAGTACTTC. Protein sequence: CASTKTSGSHEQYF.